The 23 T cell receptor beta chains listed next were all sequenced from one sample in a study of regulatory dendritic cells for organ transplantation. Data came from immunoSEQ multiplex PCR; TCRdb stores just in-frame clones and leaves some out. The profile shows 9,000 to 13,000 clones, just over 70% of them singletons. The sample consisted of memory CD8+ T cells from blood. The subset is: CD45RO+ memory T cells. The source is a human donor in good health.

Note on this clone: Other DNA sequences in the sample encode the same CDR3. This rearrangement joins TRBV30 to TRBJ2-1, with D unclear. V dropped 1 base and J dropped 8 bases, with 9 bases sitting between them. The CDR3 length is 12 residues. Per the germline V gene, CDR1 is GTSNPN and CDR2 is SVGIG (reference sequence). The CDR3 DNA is TGTGCCTGGAGTGCCCGAGGCTATGAGCAGTTCTTC. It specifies CAWSARGYEQFF.

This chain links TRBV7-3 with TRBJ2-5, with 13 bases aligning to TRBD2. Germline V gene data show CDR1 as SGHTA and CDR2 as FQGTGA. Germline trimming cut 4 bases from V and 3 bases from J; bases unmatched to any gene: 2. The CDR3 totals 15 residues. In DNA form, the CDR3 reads TGTGCCAGCAGCTCCGGACTAGCGGGGGAAGAGACCCAGTACTTC. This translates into CASSSGLAGEETQYF.

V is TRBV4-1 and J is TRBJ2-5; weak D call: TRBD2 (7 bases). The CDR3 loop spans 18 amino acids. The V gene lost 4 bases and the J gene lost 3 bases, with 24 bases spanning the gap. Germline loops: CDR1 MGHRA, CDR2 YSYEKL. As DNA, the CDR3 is TGCGCCAGCAGCCCCTATCACCTAGCGGAGAGGGGGAAAGAGACCCAGTACTTC. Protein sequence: CASSPYHLAERGKETQYF.

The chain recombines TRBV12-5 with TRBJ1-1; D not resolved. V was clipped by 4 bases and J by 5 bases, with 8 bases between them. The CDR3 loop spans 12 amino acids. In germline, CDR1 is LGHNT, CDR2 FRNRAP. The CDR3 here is CASGWLPTEAFF. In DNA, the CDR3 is TGTGCTAGTGGTTGGCTACCGACTGAAGCTTTCTTT.

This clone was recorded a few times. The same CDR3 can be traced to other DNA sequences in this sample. Here the CDR3 reads CASSEAGGSYNEQFF. CDR3 nucleotides: TGTGCCAGCAGTGAAGCAGGGGGCTCCTACAATGAGCAGTTCTTC. This chain uses TRBV6-1 with TRBJ2-1, with TRBD1 as a possible D gene (6 bases). CDR3 length: 15 amino acids. CDR1 and CDR2 (germline): MNHNS, SASEGT. V lost 0 bases and J 0 bases, leaving 6 bases between the germline ends.

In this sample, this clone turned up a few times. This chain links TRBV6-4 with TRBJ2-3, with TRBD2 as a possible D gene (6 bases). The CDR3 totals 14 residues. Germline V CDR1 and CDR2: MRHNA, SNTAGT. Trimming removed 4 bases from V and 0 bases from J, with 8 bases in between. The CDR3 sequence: CASSAGTSTDTQYF. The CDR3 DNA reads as TGTGCCAGCAGTGCCGGGACTAGCACAGATACGCAGTATTTT.

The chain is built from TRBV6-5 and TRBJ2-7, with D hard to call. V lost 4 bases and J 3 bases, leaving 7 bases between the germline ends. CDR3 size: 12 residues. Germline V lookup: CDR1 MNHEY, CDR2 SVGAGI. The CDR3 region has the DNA TGTGCCAGCAGTTCCCAGGACTACGAGCAGTACTTC. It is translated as CASSSQDYEQYF.

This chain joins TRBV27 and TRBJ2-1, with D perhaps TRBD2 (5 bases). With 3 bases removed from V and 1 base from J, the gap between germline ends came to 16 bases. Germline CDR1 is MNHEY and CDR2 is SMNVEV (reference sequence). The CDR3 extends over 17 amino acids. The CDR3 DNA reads TGTGCCAGCAGTTTGATGGCCCGGGAAGGGTCCTACAATGAGCAGTTCTTC. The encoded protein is CASSLMAREGSYNEQFF.

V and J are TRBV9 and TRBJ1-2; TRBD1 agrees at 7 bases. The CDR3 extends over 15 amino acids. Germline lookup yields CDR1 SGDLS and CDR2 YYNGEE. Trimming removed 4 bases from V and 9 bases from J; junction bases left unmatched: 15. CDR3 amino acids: CASSHPSGQEGSYTF. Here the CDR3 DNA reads TGTGCCAGCAGCCACCCCTCAGGACAGGAGGGAAGCTACACCTTC.

This chain's CDR3 is CSGCYWTGGVGELFF. In nucleotides, the CDR3 is TGCAGCGGTTGTTATTGGACAGGGGGCGTCGGGGAGCTGTTTTTT. The J gene is TRBJ2-2, the V gene TRBV29-1; 11 nucleotides line up with TRBD1. This CDR3 comprises 15 residues. Trimming cost V 7 bases and J 7 bases; bases outside gene matches: 11. Germline CDR1 reads SQVTM; CDR2 reads ANQGSEA.

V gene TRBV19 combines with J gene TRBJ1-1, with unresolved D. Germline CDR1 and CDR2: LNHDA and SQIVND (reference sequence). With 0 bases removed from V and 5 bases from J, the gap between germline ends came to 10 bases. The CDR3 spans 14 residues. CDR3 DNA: TGTGCCAGTAGTATAGAGCGTCGGGATACTGAAGCTTTCTTT. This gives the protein CASSIERRDTEAFF.

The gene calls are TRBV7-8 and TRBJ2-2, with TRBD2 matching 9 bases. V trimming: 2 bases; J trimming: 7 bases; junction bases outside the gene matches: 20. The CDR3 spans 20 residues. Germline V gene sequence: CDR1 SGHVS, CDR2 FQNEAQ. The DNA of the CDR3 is TGTGCCAGCAGCTTAAGTGTTGTCACGGTAGCGGGGGCCGGGTTCGGGGAGCTGTTTTTT. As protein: CASSLSVVTVAGAGFGELFF.

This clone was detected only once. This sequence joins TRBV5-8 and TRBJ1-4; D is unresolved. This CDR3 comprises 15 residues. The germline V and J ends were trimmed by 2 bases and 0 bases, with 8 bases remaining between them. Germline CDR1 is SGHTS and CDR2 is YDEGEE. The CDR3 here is CASSLEHATNEKLFF. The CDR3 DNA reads TGTGCCAGCAGCTTAGAGCACGCAACTAATGAAAAACTGTTTTTT.

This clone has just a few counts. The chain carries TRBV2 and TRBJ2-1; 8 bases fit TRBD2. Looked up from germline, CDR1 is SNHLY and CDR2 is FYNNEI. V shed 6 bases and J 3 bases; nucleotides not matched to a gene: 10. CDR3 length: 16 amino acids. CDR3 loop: CASRGPGLANYNEQFF. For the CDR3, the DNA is TGTGCCAGCAGGGGGCCCGGACTAGCCAACTACAATGAGCAGTTCTTC.

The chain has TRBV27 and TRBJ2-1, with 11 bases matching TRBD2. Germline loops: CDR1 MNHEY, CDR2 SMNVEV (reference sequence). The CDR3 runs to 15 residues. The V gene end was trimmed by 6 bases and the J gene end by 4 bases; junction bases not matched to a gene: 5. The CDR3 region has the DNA TGTGCCAGCAGGTTAGCGGGAGGGATTTACAATGAGCAGTTCTTC. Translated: CASRLAGGIYNEQFF.

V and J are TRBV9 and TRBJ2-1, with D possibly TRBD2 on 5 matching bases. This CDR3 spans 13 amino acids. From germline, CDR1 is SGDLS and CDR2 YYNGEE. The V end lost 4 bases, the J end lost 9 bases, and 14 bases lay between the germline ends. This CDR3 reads CASSLVTRPEQFF. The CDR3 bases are TGTGCCAGCAGCTTAGTAACTAGACCTGAGCAGTTCTTC. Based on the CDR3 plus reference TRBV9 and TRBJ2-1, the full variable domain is DSGVTQTPKHLITATGQRVTLRCSPRSGDLSVYWYQQSLDQGLQFLIQYYNGEERAKGNILERFSAQQFPDLHSELNLSSLELGDSALYFCASSLVTRPEQFFGPGTRLTVL.

This chain's CDR3 is CASSLAGGTYGYTF. DNA for the CDR3: TGTGCCAGCAGCTTAGCGGGGGGGACTTATGGCTACACCTTC. The V call is TRBV7-8, the J call TRBJ1-2, with D tentatively TRBD1 (5 bases). The CDR3 runs 14 residues. Germline lookup yields CDR1 SGHVS and CDR2 FQNEAQ. Deletions cut 0 bases from V and 5 bases from J, with 10 bases between.

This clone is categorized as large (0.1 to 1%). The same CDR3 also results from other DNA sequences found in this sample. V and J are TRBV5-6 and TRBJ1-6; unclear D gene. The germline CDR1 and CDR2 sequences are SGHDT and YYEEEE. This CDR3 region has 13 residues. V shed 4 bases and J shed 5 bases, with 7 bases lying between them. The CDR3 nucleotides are TGTGCCAGCAGCCCCGGGGATAATTCACCCCTCCACTTT. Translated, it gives CASSPGDNSPLHF.

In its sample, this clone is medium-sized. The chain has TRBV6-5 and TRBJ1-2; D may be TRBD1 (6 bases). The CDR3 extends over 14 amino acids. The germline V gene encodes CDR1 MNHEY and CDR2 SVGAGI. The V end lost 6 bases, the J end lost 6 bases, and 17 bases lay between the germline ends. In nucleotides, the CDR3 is TGTGCCAGCAGCCGCCAAGGGGGTTCGGATGGCTACACCTTC. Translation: CASSRQGGSDGYTF.

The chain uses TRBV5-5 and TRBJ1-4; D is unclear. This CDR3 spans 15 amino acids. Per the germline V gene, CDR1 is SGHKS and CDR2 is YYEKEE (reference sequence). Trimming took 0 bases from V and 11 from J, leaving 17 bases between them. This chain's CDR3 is CASSLGQRAYGKLFF. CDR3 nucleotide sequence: TGTGCCAGCAGCTTGGGACAACGGGCCTACGGGAAACTGTTTTTT.

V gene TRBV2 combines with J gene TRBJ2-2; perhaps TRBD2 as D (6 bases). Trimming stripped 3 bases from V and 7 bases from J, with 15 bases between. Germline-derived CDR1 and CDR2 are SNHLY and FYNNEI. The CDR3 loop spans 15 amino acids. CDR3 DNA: TGTGCCAGCAGTGACGGTGGGAGGTCCGTCGGGGAGCTGTTTTTT. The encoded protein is CASSDGGRSVGELFF.

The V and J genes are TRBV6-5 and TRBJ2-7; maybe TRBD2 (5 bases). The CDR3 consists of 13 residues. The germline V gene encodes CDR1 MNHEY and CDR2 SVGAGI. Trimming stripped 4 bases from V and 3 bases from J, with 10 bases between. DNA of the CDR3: TGTGCCAGCAGTTTACTAGGTTACTACGAGCAGTACTTC. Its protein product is CASSLLGYYEQYF.

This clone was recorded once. This chain's CDR3 is CASRLQGAREAFF. The CDR3 DNA sequence: TGTGCCAGCAGACTACAGGGGGCGAGGGAAGCTTTCTTT. The chain links TRBV5-4 to TRBJ1-1; 9 bases line up with TRBD1. J gave up 8 bases and V 5 bases, and 7 bases lay outside the gene matches. Germline CDR1 is SGHNT and CDR2 is YYREEE (reference sequence). The CDR3 spans 13 residues.